The 17 T cell receptor beta chains below were found in one sample sequenced in a study of blood T cell repertoires in COVID-19. Assay used: immunoSEQ multiplex PCR; TCRdb lists only in-frame clones, some missing. The table lists roughly 59,000 clones, 70% to 80% of them singletons. Sequences were obtained from peripheral blood. These receptors were taken from an elderly man with acute or convalescent COVID-19.

The chain employs TRBV19 and TRBJ2-1, with a weak D call TRBD1 (5 bases). The germline V and J ends were trimmed by 3 bases and 2 bases, with 14 bases remaining between them. The V gene's germline CDR1 is LNHDA and CDR2 SQIVND (reference sequence). This CDR3 has 16 amino acids. The CDR3 sequence is CASSISRVIPYNEQFF. CDR3 DNA sequence: TGTGCCAGTAGTATCAGCAGGGTCATACCCTACAATGAGCAGTTCTTC.

The chain has TRBV20-1 and TRBJ1-2, with 7 bases that match TRBD1. V lost 3 bases, J lost 4 bases, and 2 bases stayed unmatched. The germline V gene encodes CDR1 DFQATT and CDR2 SNEGSKA (reference sequence). There are 12 residues in the CDR3. DNA for the CDR3: TGCAGTGCTAGTGGGACAGTCTATGGCTACACCTTC. Its protein is CSASGTVYGYTF.

This chain uses TRBV4-2 with TRBJ2-5; the D gene is possibly TRBD2 (6 bases). The V end lost 1 base, the J end lost 0 bases, and 12 bases lay between the germline ends. Germline V gives CDR1 LGHNA, CDR2 YNFKEQ. The CDR3 is 16 residues long. The chain's CDR3 is CASSQGWEEYQETQYF. The CDR3 bases are TGTGCCAGCAGCCAAGGATGGGAGGAATACCAAGAGACCCAGTACTTC.

The chain has TRBV5-4 and TRBJ1-3; 8 bases are a match to TRBD1. This CDR3 is 17 amino acids long. Germline-derived CDR1 and CDR2 are SGHNT and YYREEE (reference sequence). J was trimmed by 4 bases and V by 4 bases; bases with no gene match: 13. The CDR3: CASSPNPGQAPGNTIYF. The CDR3 coding sequence is TGTGCCAGCAGCCCTAATCCGGGACAGGCACCAGGAAACACCATATATTTT. The full variable domain, with the rest looked up from reference TRBV5-4 and TRBJ1-3, is ETGVTQSPTHLIKTRGQQVTLRCSSQSGHNTVSWYQQALGQGPQFIFQYYREEENGRGNFPPRFSGLQFPNYSSELNVNALELDDSALYLCASSPNPGQAPGNTIYFGEGSWLTVV.

V gene TRBV7-9 combines with J gene TRBJ2-7; 7 bases match TRBD1. Germline V gene data show CDR1 as SEHNR and CDR2 as FQNEAQ (reference sequence). The CDR3 totals 15 residues. The trim removed 5 bases at V and 2 bases at J, leaving 9 bases unmatched. CDR3 sequence: CASSRGQADTYEQYF. CDR3 nucleotide sequence: TGTGCCAGCAGCCGCGGACAGGCCGATACCTACGAGCAGTACTTC.

In this sample, this clone turned up once. The CDR3 sequence: CASSLAAQRKTDTQYF. DNA of the CDR3: TGCGCCAGCAGCTTGGCCGCCCAGCGGAAGACAGATACGCAGTATTTT. This chain connects TRBV5-1 to TRBJ2-3, with TRBD2 as a possible D gene (5 bases). Per germline, CDR1 SGHRS and CDR2 YFSETQ. Deletions cut 0 bases from V and 3 bases from J, with 14 bases between. CDR3 length: 16 amino acids.

The V gene is TRBV27, the J gene TRBJ2-2; no clear D. Germline V gives CDR1 MNHEY, CDR2 SMNVEV (reference sequence). Trimming took 2 bases from V and 7 from J, leaving 11 bases between them. CDR3 length equals 14 residues. The CDR3 coding sequence is TGTGCCAGCAGTTTAACGGGTAGAGGCGGGGAGCTGTTTTTT. Translation gives CASSLTGRGGELFF.

The table lists this clone with a count of one. The chain combines TRBV5-4 with TRBJ2-1, with TRBD2 as a possible D gene (6 bases). V was clipped by 3 bases and J by 9 bases, with 10 bases between them. The CDR3 is 12 amino acids. Germline-derived CDR1 and CDR2 are SGHNT and YYREEE (reference sequence). CDR3 coding DNA: TGTGCCAGCAGCTGGGGGGACGGTGAGCAGTTCTTC. Amino acid sequence: CASSWGDGEQFF.

The chain links TRBV27 to TRBJ1-2; perhaps TRBD1 as D (5 bases). The germline V gene encodes CDR1 MNHEY and CDR2 SMNVEV (reference sequence). The CDR3 is made up of 14 amino acids. Trimming took off 6 bases at V and 8 bases at J, with 19 bases between the two ends. As DNA, the CDR3 is TGTGCCAGCAGCCAATCTGGGACTCAGAGGGGCTACACCTTC. Translating gives CASSQSGTQRGYTF.

J is TRBJ2-3 and V is TRBV5-1; maybe TRBD2 (6 bases). The CDR3 extends over 15 amino acids. The germline V gene encodes CDR1 SGHRS and CDR2 YFSETQ. The V end lost 4 bases, the J end lost 2 bases, and 14 bases lay between the germline ends. In DNA form, the CDR3 reads TGCGCCAGCAGCCCCGAAGGGACTCACACAGATACGCAGTATTTT. It translates to CASSPEGTHTDTQYF. Filled out from reference TRBV5-1 and TRBJ2-3, the complete variable domain reads KAGVTQTPRYLIKTRGQQVTLSCSPISGHRSVSWYQQTPGQGLQFLFEYFSETQRNKGNFPGRFSGRQFSNSRSEMNVSTLELGDSALYLCASSPEGTHTDTQYFGPGTRLTVL.

The rearrangement uses TRBV24-1 and TRBJ1-5; D call uncertain. CDR1 KGHDR and CDR2 SFDVKD come from the germline V gene. Trimming stripped 1 base from V and 4 bases from J, with 7 bases between. The length of the CDR3 is 14 residues. CDR3 DNA: TGTGCCACCAGTGATTTCAACGGTAATCAGCCCCAGCATTTT. This translates into CATSDFNGNQPQHF.

The rearrangement uses TRBV28 and TRBJ1-1; the D gene is possibly TRBD1 (6 bases). Trimming left V 6 bases short and J 3 bases short, with 23 bases between. This CDR3 is 17 amino acids long. CDR1 is MDHEN, CDR2 SYDVKM, per germline. CDR3 protein: CASSPLTQYRADTEAFF. The CDR3 region has the DNA TGTGCCAGCAGCCCTCTGACCCAATACAGGGCTGACACTGAAGCTTTCTTT.

This clone was seen just once. The rearrangement links TRBV3-1 (or the pseudogene TRBV3-2) to TRBJ1-2, with TRBD1 matching 9 bases. Trimming removed 5 bases from V and 6 bases from J; junction bases left unmatched: 4. The CDR3 spans 13 residues. CDR1 is LGHDT and CDR2 is YNNKEL in the germline V gene (reference sequence). The CDR3, as DNA: TGTGCCAGCAGCACCGGACAGGGGAATGGCTACACCTTC. Translation: CASSTGQGNGYTF.

This rearrangement joins TRBV7-6 to TRBJ1-1; D ambiguous. Deletions cut 1 base from V and 5 bases from J, with 20 bases between. Germline V lookup: CDR1 SGHVS, CDR2 FNYEAQ. There are 17 residues in the CDR3. CDR3 sequence: CASSLGPGGPGGTEAFF. For the CDR3, the DNA is TGTGCCAGCAGCTTAGGGCCCGGAGGGCCGGGTGGGACTGAAGCTTTCTTT.

V is TRBV6-2 or TRBV6-3 and J is TRBJ1-5, with 8 bases aligning to TRBD1. The germline gives CDR1 MNHEY, CDR2 SVGEGT. V was pared by 2 bases and J by 7 bases, with 7 bases of the junction left unmatched. The CDR3 is 15 amino acids. Written as DNA, the CDR3 is TGTGCCAGCAGTTACCGGACAGGGAATGGACAGCCCCAGCATTTT. Encoded protein: CASSYRTGNGQPQHF.

The rearrangement joins TRBV5-1 to TRBJ1-1; tentative D call: TRBD1 (6 bases). Per the germline V gene, CDR1 is SGHRS and CDR2 is YFSETQ. Trimming took off 4 bases at V and 2 bases at J, with 15 bases between the two ends. CDR3 length equals 15 residues. The CDR3 region is CASSLQGTQNTEAFF. As DNA, the CDR3 is TGCGCCAGCAGCCTCCAGGGGACACAAAACACTGAAGCTTTCTTT.

The chain recombines TRBV5-1 with TRBJ2-5; no definite D call. The CDR3 spans 15 residues. V was shortened by 0 bases and J by 5 bases, with 14 bases between the two germline ends. CDR1 SGHRS and CDR2 YFSETQ come from the germline V gene. DNA for the CDR3: TGCGCCAGCAGCTTGGGAGATCCTCGAGTGGAGACCCAGTACTTC. Translating gives CASSLGDPRVETQYF.